This T cell receptor beta chain appears in the sequencing data of a study of T cells in localized non-small cell lung cancer. Study-level findings and limits: Only one tumor region went through sequencing, so heterogeneity may still be there. Peak T cell clonality was found in uninvolved adjacent lung, exceeding tumor. A median approximately 60 of the top 100 tumor clones appeared in adjacent lung. A denser population of T cells in blood accompanied longer overall survival.

Here immunoSEQ multiplex PCR was the method, and the copy in TCRdb shows in-frame clones only, minus some. The sample includes 7,500 to 8,500 clones, around 87% of them seen just once. The CDR3 spans 15 residues. Trimming took off 4 bases at V and 5 bases at J, with 17 bases between the two ends. Germline values: CDR1 SGHRS, CDR2 YFSETQ. A word on this clone: What it binds is unknown.

The input for sequencing was peripheral blood, taken before any cancer treatment. J is TRBJ2-3 and V is TRBV5-1; tentatively, D is TRBD2 (5 bases). The source of this sequence is a male donor at least 60 years old with stage III lung adenocarcinoma. In nucleotides, the CDR3 is TGCGCCAGCAGCCTCCGACAAAGCGGCGGAGATACGCAGTATTTT. It encodes CASSLRQSGGDTQYF.